The subject of this entry is one T cell receptor beta chain. What it binds is not known. At the DNA level, this CDR3 is encoded by other sequences in the same sample as well. This specimen comes from a study of cytomegalovirus exposure and HLA in healthy donors. Looked up from germline, CDR1 is SGDLS and CDR2 is YYNGEE. Between the trimmed V and J ends, which lost 0 bases and 2 bases, there was a span of 11 bases. The CDR3 runs 15 residues. 13 Jbeta primers and 60 Vbeta primers were used for the PCR. Sequencing was performed with immunoSEQ multiplex PCR; in TCRdb, only in-frame clones are kept and a portion is missing. Here the sample spans about 170,000 clones, approximately 67% being singletons. Study conclusions and caveats: Under in vitro conditions, three CMV-associated chains were confirmed as specific for CMV antigens.

This chain connects TRBV9 to TRBJ2-5, with a tentative D call TRBD2 (6 bases). The receptor was isolated from a man aged 40-49 years in good health and CMV-seronegative. The sample was PBMCs. The CDR3 protein is CASSVGAGSQETQYF. In DNA, the CDR3 is TGTGCCAGCAGCGTAGGGGCGGGGTCACAAGAGACCCAGTACTTC.